This TCR beta chain was profiled in a study of cytomegalovirus exposure and HLA in healthy donors. The PCR employed 60 Vbeta primers together with 13 Jbeta primers. Here immunoSEQ multiplex PCR was the method, and the copy in TCRdb shows in-frame clones only, minus some. The data contain about 200,000 clones, about four fifths of them singletons. The germline CDR1 and CDR2 sequences are MNHEY and SVGAGI. The junction had 8 bases not matched to a gene; V was cut back by 2 bases and J by 5 bases. The CDR3 runs 15 residues. The rearrangement links TRBV6-5 to TRBJ2-5; 7 nucleotides agree with TRBD1. The specimen was PBMCs. The sequence was collected from a young man in good health and CMV-seronegative. Here the CDR3 reads CASSYGRGIIETQYF. In DNA, the CDR3 is TGTGCCAGCAGTTACGGCAGGGGGATTATTGAGACCCAGTACTTC.